The sequence of this T cell receptor (beta chain) was determined in a study of T cell repertoires in urothelial bladder cancer. Overall study results and limits: Median infiltrating lymphocyte percentage was under 2.5% in carcinoma specimens. In carcinoma specimens, a single clone made up to about 15% of infiltrating lymphocytes.

Per the germline V gene, CDR1 is SGHTA and CDR2 is FQGNSA. V trimming: 3 bases; J trimming: 4 bases; junction bases outside the gene matches: 5. The CDR3 spans 14 residues. Using immunoSEQ multiplex PCR, the repertoire was profiled, and TCRdb retains in-frame clones only, with some absent. Among thousands of clones listed, about 54% were seen once. About this clone: The target antigen is unknown. The same CDR3 arises from other DNA sequences in this sample as well.

The material sequenced was tumor-infiltrating cells from bladder cancer. The chain joins TRBV7-2 to TRBJ1-2; 7 bases line up with TRBD1. This receptor was identified in a human donor with urothelial carcinoma. CDR3 DNA: TGTGCCAGCAGCTTTGACAGGGATGGCTATGGCTACACCTTC. This gives the protein CASSFDRDGYGYTF.